This T cell receptor beta chain emerged from a study of T cell repertoires in cytomegalovirus infection. Whole-study findings and limits: Ex vivo, HLA-C-restricted CMV-specific TCR beta clonotypes prevailed over the rest of the response.

TCRdb independently ran MiXCR on the reads; one entry per CDR3 protein. The data contain over 85,000 distinct CDR3 sequences, about 15% of them singletons. This clonotype was picked up many times. What it recognizes is unknown. CDR1 and CDR2 (germline): SGHKS, YYEKEE (reference sequence). Unmatched junction bases numbered 5, after V lost 0 bases and J lost 1 base. This CDR3 comprises 16 residues. The TCR comes from a human donor in good health (CMV status not recorded). Some clones in this sample may be carry-over from other donors' samples. Sequenced: PBMCs. V gene TRBV5-5 combines with J gene TRBJ2-7, with TRBD1 identical over 9 bases. Written as DNA, the CDR3 is TGTGCCAGCAGCTTGGTAAGCGGGACAGGGTCCTACGAGCAGTACTTC. It yields the protein CASSLVSGTGSYEQYF.